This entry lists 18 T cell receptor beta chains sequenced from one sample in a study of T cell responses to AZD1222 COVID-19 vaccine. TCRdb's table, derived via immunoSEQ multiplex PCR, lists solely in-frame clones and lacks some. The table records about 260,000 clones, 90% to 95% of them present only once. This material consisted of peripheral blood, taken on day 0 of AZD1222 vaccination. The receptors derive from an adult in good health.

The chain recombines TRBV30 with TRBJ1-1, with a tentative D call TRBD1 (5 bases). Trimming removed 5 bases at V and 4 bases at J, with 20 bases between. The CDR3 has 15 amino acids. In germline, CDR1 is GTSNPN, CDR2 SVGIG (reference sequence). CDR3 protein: CAWSRTEDGGTEAFF. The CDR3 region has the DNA TGTGCCTGGTCACGTACGGAAGACGGGGGCACTGAAGCTTTCTTT.

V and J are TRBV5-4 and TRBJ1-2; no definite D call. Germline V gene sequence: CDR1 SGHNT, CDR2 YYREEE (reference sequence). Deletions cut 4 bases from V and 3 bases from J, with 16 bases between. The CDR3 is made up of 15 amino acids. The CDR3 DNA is TGTGCCAGCAGCCCCCCTCTAGGCGGACACTATGGCTACACCTTC. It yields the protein CASSPPLGGHYGYTF.

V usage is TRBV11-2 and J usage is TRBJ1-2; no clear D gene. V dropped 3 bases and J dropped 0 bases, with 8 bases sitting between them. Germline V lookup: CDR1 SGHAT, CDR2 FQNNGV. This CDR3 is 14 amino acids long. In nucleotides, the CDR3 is TGTGCCAGCAGCTTCAGACAATCTAACTATGGCTACACCTTC. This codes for CASSFRQSNYGYTF.

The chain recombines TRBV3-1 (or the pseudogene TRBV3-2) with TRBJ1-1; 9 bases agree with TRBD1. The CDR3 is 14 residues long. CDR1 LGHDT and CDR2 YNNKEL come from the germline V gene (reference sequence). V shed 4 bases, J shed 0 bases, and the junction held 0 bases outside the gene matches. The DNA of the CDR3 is TGTGCCAGCAGCCGACAGGGGGTGAACACTGAAGCTTTCTTT. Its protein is CASSRQGVNTEAFF.

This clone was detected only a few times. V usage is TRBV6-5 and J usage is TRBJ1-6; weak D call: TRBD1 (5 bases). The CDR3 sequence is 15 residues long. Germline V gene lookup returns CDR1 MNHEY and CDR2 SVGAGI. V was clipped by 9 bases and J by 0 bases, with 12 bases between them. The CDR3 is CASRGGSSYNSPLHF. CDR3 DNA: TGTGCCAGTAGGGGCGGGAGCTCCTATAATTCACCCCTCCACTTT.

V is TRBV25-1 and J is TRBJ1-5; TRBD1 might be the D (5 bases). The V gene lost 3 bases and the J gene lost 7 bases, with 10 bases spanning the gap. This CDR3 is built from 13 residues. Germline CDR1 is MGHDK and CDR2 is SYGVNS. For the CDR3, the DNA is TGTGCCAGCAGTGAGGCAGGGTACCAGCCCCAGCATTTT. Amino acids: CASSEAGYQPQHF.

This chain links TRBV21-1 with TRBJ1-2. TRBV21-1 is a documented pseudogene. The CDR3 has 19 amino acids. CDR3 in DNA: TGTGCCAGCAGCAGAACCCGCGACACGTTTCCCCGGGGTAGCTATGGCTACACCTTC. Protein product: CASSRTRDTFPRGSYGYTF.

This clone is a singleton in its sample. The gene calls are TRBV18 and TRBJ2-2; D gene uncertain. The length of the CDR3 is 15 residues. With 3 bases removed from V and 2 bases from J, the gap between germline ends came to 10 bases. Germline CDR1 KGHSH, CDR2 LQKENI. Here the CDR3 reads CASSPGTINTGELFF. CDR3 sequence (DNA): TGTGCCAGCTCACCTGGCACTATTAACACCGGGGAGCTGTTTTTT.

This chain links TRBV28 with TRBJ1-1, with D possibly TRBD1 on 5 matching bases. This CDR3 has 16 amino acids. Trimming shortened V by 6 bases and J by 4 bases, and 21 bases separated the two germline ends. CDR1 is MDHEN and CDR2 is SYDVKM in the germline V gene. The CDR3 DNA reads TGTGCCAGCAGGCGATCCGGGGCCCCCGTAGGCACTGAAGCTTTCTTT. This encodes CASRRSGAPVGTEAFF.

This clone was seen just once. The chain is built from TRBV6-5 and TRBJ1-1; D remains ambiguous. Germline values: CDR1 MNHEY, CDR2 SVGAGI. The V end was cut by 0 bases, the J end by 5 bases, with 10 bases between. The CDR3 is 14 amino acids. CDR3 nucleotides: TGTGCCAGCAGTTACTCGGAGGGCCGGACTGAAGCTTTCTTT. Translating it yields CASSYSEGRTEAFF.

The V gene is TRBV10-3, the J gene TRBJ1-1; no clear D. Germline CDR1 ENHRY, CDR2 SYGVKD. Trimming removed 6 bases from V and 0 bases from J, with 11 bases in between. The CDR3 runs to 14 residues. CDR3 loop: CAIRAGFMNTEAFF. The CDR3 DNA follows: TGTGCCATCAGGGCGGGATTCATGAACACTGAAGCTTTCTTT.

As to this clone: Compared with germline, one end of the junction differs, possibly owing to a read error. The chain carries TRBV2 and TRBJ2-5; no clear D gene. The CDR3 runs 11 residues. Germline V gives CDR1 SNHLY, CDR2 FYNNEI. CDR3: CASSELGGPDF. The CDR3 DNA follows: TGTGCCAGCAGTGAATTGGGCGGTCCGGACTTC.

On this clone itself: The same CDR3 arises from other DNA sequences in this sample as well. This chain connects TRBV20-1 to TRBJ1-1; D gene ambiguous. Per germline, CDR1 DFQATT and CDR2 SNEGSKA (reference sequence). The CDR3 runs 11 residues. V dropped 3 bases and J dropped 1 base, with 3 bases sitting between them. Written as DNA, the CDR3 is TGCAGTGCTAGGGGGAACACTGAAGCTTTCTTT. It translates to CSARGNTEAFF.

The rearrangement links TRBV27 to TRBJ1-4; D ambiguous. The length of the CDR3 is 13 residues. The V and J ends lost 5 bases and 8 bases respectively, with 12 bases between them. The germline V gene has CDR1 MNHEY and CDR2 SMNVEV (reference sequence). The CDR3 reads CASSRKVREKLFF. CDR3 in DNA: TGTGCCAGCAGTCGGAAGGTCAGGGAAAAACTGTTTTTT. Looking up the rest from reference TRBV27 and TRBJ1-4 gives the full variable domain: EAQVTQNPRYLITVTGKKLTVTCSQNMNHEYMSWYRQDPGLGLRQIYYSMNVEVTDKGDVPEGYKVSRKEKRNFPLILESPSPNQTSLYFCASSRKVREKLFFGSGTQLSVL.

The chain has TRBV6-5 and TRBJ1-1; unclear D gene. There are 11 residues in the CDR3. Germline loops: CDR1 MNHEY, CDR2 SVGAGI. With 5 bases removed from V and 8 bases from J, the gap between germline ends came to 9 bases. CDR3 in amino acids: CASSQNSEAFF. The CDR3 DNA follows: TGTGCCAGCAGTCAAAACAGCGAAGCTTTCTTT.

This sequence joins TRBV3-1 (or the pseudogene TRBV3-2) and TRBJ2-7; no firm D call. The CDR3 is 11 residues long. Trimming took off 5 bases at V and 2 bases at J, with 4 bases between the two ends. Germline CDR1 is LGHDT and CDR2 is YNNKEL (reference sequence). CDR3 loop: CASSDAYEQYF. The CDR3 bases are TGTGCCAGCAGCGACGCCTACGAGCAGTACTTC.

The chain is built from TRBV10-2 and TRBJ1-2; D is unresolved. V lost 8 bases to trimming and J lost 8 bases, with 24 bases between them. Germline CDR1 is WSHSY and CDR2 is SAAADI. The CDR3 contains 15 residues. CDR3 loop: CASSPWRPAAGGYTF. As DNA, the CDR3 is TGCGCCAGCTCCCCGTGGAGGCCGGCAGCCGGAGGCTACACCTTC.

The CDR3 DNA sequence: TGTGCCAGCAGTTACCTTCGGGACACCGGGGAGCTGTTTTTT. Residues: CASSYLRDTGELFF. The rearrangement joins TRBV6-6 to TRBJ2-2; D remains unclear. The CDR3 has 14 residues. Trimming cost V 2 bases and J 3 bases, with 7 bases left between them. Germline V gives CDR1 MNHNY, CDR2 SVGAGI (reference sequence).